What follows is one T cell receptor (beta chain) and its context. The data originate from a study of blood T cell repertoires in COVID-19. At the level of the study: T cells, B-cell-depleted T cells, or PBMCs provided the cDNA or gDNA that served as material.

In the study's own analysis: The assay estimated nucleated cells by amplifying reference gene primers. Produced via immunoSEQ multiplex PCR; TCRdb's table is partial and in-frame only. Clonal size and the V and J genes are those of that table, whereas D and trimming came from the DNA. The sample carries fewer than 90,000 clones, around 89% recorded once. This CDR3 comprises 17 residues. Germline values: CDR1 SGHRS, CDR2 YFSETQ. Trimming at V came to 0 bases and at J to 0 bases, leaving 5 bases not matched to a gene. Sequenced sample: peripheral blood. The J gene is TRBJ2-1, the V gene TRBV5-1, with TRBD1 matching 8 bases. The clonotype was recovered from a woman of 80 years or more with active COVID-19. CDR3 sequence reads: CASSLAGTGGSYNEQFF. CDR3 sequence (DNA): TGCGCCAGCAGCTTGGCAGGGACAGGCGGCTCCTACAATGAGCAGTTCTTC.